The next 20 T cell receptor beta chains were all read from a single sample in a study of early T cells in non-severe SARS-CoV-2 infection. MiXCR was run by TCRdb on the 5' RACE reads, yielding one entry per CDR3 protein. The sample includes 52,000 or so distinct CDR3 sequences, 5.5% to 8.5% of them seen just once. This material consisted of whole blood, taken at baseline. The receptors were gathered from an adult who was a healthcare worker with PCR-confirmed SARS-CoV-2 infection or an uninfected control (not recorded which).

This clonotype showed up many times. This chain uses TRBV12-3 or TRBV12-4 with TRBJ2-1; TRBD2 matches 13 bases. The CDR3 consists of 20 residues. Losses at the gene ends were 0 bases for V and 0 bases for J; bases not matched to a gene: 8. This chain's CDR3 is CASSLAKGLAGPSSYNEQFF. DNA for the CDR3: TGTGCCAGCAGTTTAGCGAAGGGACTAGCGGGGCCGAGCTCCTACAATGAGCAGTTCTTC.

This clonotype has only a few counts. The chain links TRBV7-8 to TRBJ2-3, with a tentative D call TRBD1 (5 bases). CDR3 size: 14 residues. V shed 1 base and J shed 4 bases, with 9 bases lying between them. Germline CDR1 reads SGHVS; CDR2 reads FQNEAQ. The CDR3 DNA sequence: TGTGCCAGCAGCTTAGAGGGGTTGGCAGATACGCAGTATTTT. It is translated as CASSLEGLADTQYF.

This clonotype was recorded at least ten times. The V and J genes are TRBV6-5 and TRBJ1-6; unclear D gene. Germline CDR1 reads MNHEY; CDR2 reads SVGAGI. The CDR3 has 17 amino acids. Trimming removed 2 bases at V and 7 bases at J, with 18 bases between. The DNA of the CDR3 is TGTGCCAGCAGTTACACTCCTACACCGGTCGGGAATTCACCCCTCCACTTT. This sequence encodes CASSYTPTPVGNSPLHF.

This clonotype was found many times. V usage is TRBV30 and J usage is TRBJ1-3; no clear D gene. Germline V CDR1 and CDR2: GTSNPN, SVGIG (reference sequence). V lost 8 bases, J lost 1 base, and 12 bases lay in between. This CDR3 comprises 13 residues. Here the CDR3 DNA reads TGTGCCGAGGAACCACAGTCTGGAAACACCATATATTTT. Protein product: CAEEPQSGNTIYF.

The V call is TRBV5-4, the J call TRBJ2-1; no clear D gene. CDR1 SGHNT and CDR2 YYREEE come from the germline V gene (reference sequence). The CDR3 runs to 16 residues. V lost 0 bases to trimming and J lost 6 bases, with 16 bases between them. Written as DNA, the CDR3 is TGTGCCAGCAGCTTGGCCTCTACAAGATCGATCAATGAGCAGTTCTTC. Amino acids: CASSLASTRSINEQFF.

The V call is TRBV29-1, the J call TRBJ2-2, with D possibly TRBD2 on 5 matching bases. Germline values: CDR1 SQVTM, CDR2 ANQGSEA. Between the trimmed V and J ends, which lost 4 bases and 5 bases, there was a span of 17 bases. There are 15 residues in the CDR3. This chain's CDR3 is CSVAVASKGTGELFF. Written as DNA, the CDR3 is TGCAGCGTTGCGGTAGCGAGCAAGGGTACCGGGGAGCTGTTTTTT.

The chain is built from TRBV6-2 or TRBV6-3 and TRBJ1-2, with D uncertain. Germline lookup yields CDR1 MNHEY and CDR2 SVGEGT. Trimming removed 0 bases from V and 5 bases from J, with 10 bases in between. The CDR3 is 14 residues long. The CDR3 bases are TGTGCCAGCAGTTACTCAGAAGGGCTTTATGGCTACACCTTC. The encoded protein is CASSYSEGLYGYTF.

This clonotype occurred many times. The CDR3 DNA is TGTGCCAGCAGTGAAGCCCGCTCGGGCAATGAGCAGTTCTTC. Translation: CASSEARSGNEQFF. V and J are TRBV2 and TRBJ2-1; no reliable D call. The CDR3 runs to 14 residues. Germline V lookup: CDR1 SNHLY, CDR2 FYNNEI. Trimming took off 0 bases at V and 6 bases at J, with 9 bases between the two ends. Complete variable domain (other parts from reference TRBV2 and TRBJ2-1): EPEVTQTPSHQVTQMGQEVILRCVPISNHLYFYWYRQILGQKVEFLVSFYNNEISEKSEIFDDQFSVERPDGSNFTLKIRSTKLEDSAMYFCASSEARSGNEQFFGPGTRLTVL.

The chain recombines TRBV18 with TRBJ2-3; no firm D call. Germline lookup yields CDR1 KGHSH and CDR2 LQKENI. This CDR3 comprises 15 residues. Trimming cost V 6 bases and J 5 bases, with 18 bases left between them. The CDR3 protein is CASSQTPDQGDTQYF. Here the CDR3 DNA reads TGTGCCAGCTCTCAAACCCCAGATCAAGGAGATACGCAGTATTTT.

This clonotype was picked up many times. The genes are TRBV15 and TRBJ2-5, with TRBD2 as a possible D gene (6 bases). This CDR3 has 17 residues. The germline gives CDR1 LNHNV, CDR2 YYDKDF (reference sequence). Trimming left V 0 bases short and J 3 bases short, with 17 bases between. CDR3 sequence (DNA): TGTGCCACCAGCAGAGACAGTCTAGCGATAGATGAAGAGACCCAGTACTTC. Protein product: CATSRDSLAIDEETQYF.

This clonotype came up a few times. The V call is TRBV13, the J call TRBJ2-1; a possible D gene is TRBD2 (6 bases). The V gene's germline CDR1 is PRHDT and CDR2 FYEKMQ (reference sequence). This CDR3 region has 12 residues. V lost 5 bases and J 7 bases, leaving 9 bases between the germline ends. The CDR3 region is CASSPGTNEQFF. CDR3 coding DNA: TGTGCCAGCAGCCCAGGGACTAATGAGCAGTTCTTC.

This clonotype was seen many times. The chain has TRBV5-1 and TRBJ2-5; D is perhaps TRBD2 (5 bases). Looked up from germline, CDR1 is SGHRS and CDR2 is YFSETQ. With 0 bases removed from V and 2 bases from J, the gap between germline ends came to 8 bases. This CDR3 is built from 14 residues. In DNA, the CDR3 is TGCGCCAGCAGCTTGGGAAGCGGACAAGAGACCCAGTACTTC. This gives the protein CASSLGSGQETQYF.

The gene calls are TRBV6-5 and TRBJ1-2, with 7 bases lining up with TRBD1. This CDR3 comprises 15 residues. Per the germline V gene, CDR1 is MNHEY and CDR2 is SVGAGI. The V and J ends lost 6 bases and 6 bases, in that order; junction bases with no gene match: 13. The CDR3 DNA is TGTGCCAGCAGCGACCCTGACAGGGAAGTTGATGGCTACACCTTC. This encodes CASSDPDREVDGYTF.

V gene TRBV5-6 combines with J gene TRBJ2-3, with 10 bases aligning to TRBD1. The CDR3 runs 15 residues. Germline-derived CDR1 and CDR2 are SGHDT and YYEEEE. V shed 3 bases and J 3 bases; nucleotides not matched to a gene: 4. For the CDR3, the DNA is TGTGCCAGCAGCTCAGACAGGGGGCTTACAGATACGCAGTATTTT. It translates to CASSSDRGLTDTQYF.

V is TRBV6-2 or TRBV6-3 and J is TRBJ1-2, with TRBD1 as a possible D gene (6 bases). The CDR3 is 14 amino acids. Trimming removed 7 bases from V and 4 bases from J, with 16 bases in between. Germline CDR1 is MNHEY and CDR2 is SVGEGT. The CDR3 region has the DNA TGTGCCAGCACCCCTTACGGACAGCGCTATGGCTACACCTTC. Translated, it gives CASTPYGQRYGYTF.

This clonotype occurred many times. The chain combines TRBV23-1 with TRBJ2-4; 9 bases agree with TRBD1. TRBV23-1 belongs to the ORF category, with a function that is uncertain. Germline trimming cut 3 bases from V and 0 bases from J; bases unmatched to any gene: 9. The CDR3 has 18 amino acids. This chain's CDR3 is CASSHGYPGQGAKNIQYF. CDR3 bases: TGCGCCAGCAGTCATGGATATCCGGGACAGGGAGCCAAAAACATTCAGTACTTC.

This sequence joins TRBV7-9 and TRBJ1-6; the D gene is possibly TRBD1 (6 bases). Trimming took 0 bases from V and 8 from J, leaving 11 bases between them. This CDR3 comprises 15 residues. The germline CDR1 and CDR2 sequences are SEHNR and FQNEAQ (reference sequence). CDR3 sequence reads: CASSLAQGTDSPLHF. The CDR3 nucleotides are TGTGCCAGCAGCTTAGCGCAGGGGACGGATTCACCCCTCCACTTT.

This clonotype showed up many times. CDR3 in DNA: TGTGCCAGCCGACAGGGGATGGTCGGCGGCACTGAAGCTTTCTTT. Encoded protein: CASRQGMVGGTEAFF. The rearrangement links TRBV6-5 to TRBJ1-1, with TRBD1 matching 8 bases. CDR1 and CDR2 (germline): MNHEY, SVGAGI. CDR3 length: 15 amino acids. Trimming at V came to 8 bases and at J to 4 bases, leaving 12 bases not matched to a gene.

This clonotype has at least ten counts. The junction does not match germline at one end; this may be a read error. The chain joins TRBV10-3 to TRBJ2-1; 12 bases match TRBD2. In germline, CDR1 is ENHRY, CDR2 SYGVKD. The CDR3 contains 17 residues. CDR3 bases: TGTGCCATCAGTGAGTCTCCTAGCGGGGGGGCCTACCATGAGCAGTTCTTC. It yields the protein CAISESPSGGAYHEQFF.

This clonotype was detected ten times or more. The chain uses TRBV5-4 and TRBJ2-5; D is undetermined. The CDR3 length is 11 residues. CDR1 is SGHNT, CDR2 YYREEE, per germline (reference sequence). V lost 2 bases to trimming and J lost 5 bases, with 4 bases between them. CDR3 protein: CASSFHETQYF. The CDR3 DNA sequence: TGTGCCAGCAGCTTTCACGAGACCCAGTACTTC.